This TCR beta chain was observed in a study of CD8 T cells in ankylosing spondylitis. Study-wide points: Matched ankylosing spondylitis synovial fluid reportedly showed significant enrichment of disease-linked clones. Clones linked with disease were CD8+ and fairly uncommon in the peripheral blood.

V was clipped by 6 bases and J by 5 bases, with 14 bases between them. This CDR3 is 13 amino acids long. Germline CDR1 and CDR2: DFQATT and SNEGSKA (reference sequence). This clonotype was observed at least ten times. Its antigen is not known. Libraries for TCR beta were made by quantitative 5'-RACE with molecular barcodes. Via MiXCR, TCRdb re-called the 5' RACE reads, giving one row per CDR3 protein. The profile shows approximately 250,000 distinct CDR3 sequences, about 10% of them singletons. Specimen: blood, either unsorted or a sorted T cell fraction (not recorded which). The chain recombines TRBV20-1 with TRBJ2-1; D perhaps matches TRBD2 (5 bases). The source is a male donor with ankylosing spondylitis or in good health (not recorded which). The CDR3: CSAAPGLHNEQFF. The CDR3 DNA follows: TGCAGTGCCGCGCCTGGACTCCACAATGAGCAGTTCTTC.